This T cell receptor beta chain came from a study of shared clonotypes between healthy human individuals. Produced via immunoSEQ multiplex PCR; TCRdb's table is partial and in-frame only. The data contain over 2 million clones, over 85% of them singletons. The germline CDR1 and CDR2 sequences are SNHLY and FYNNEI. This CDR3 has 14 residues. Between the trimmed V and J ends, which lost 4 bases and 4 bases, there was a span of 11 bases. Sequenced material: naive CD4+ T cells sorted from blood. Subset here: CD45RA+ positively selected. This TCR was sampled from a man aged 18 to 30 in good health. The genes are TRBV2 and TRBJ1-5, with D maybe TRBD1 (5 bases). CDR3: CASSAQVGNQPQHF. CDR3 nucleotides: TGTGCCAGCAGTGCACAGGTGGGGAATCAGCCCCAGCATTTT.